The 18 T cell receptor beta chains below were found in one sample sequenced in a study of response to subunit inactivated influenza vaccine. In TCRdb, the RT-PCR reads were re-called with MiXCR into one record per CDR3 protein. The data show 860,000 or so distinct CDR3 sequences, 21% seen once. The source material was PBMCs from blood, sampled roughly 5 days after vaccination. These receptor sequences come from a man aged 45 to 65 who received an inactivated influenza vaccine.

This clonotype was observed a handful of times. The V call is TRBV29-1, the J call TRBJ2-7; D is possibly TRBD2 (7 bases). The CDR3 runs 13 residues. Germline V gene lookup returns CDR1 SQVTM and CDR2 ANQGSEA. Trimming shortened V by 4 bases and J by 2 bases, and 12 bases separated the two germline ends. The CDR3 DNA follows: TGCAGCGTTGGGGGGGGGGCTACCTACGAGCAGTACTTC. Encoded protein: CSVGGGATYEQYF.

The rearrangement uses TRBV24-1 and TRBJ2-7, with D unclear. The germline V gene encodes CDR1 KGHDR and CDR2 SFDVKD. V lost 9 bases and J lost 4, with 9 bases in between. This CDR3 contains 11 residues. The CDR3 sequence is CATAQDYEQYF. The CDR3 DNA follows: TGTGCCACCGCCCAAGATTACGAGCAGTACTTC.

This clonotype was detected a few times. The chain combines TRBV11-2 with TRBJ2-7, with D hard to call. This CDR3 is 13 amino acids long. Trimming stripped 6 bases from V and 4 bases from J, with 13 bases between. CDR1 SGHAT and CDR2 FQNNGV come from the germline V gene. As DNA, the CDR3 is TGTGCCAGCAGGGCCCTGGGTGCGTACGAGCAGTACTTC. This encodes CASRALGAYEQYF.

The CDR3, as DNA: TGTGCCAGCAGTTTATTTGCGGGAGGTGCCACCGGGGAGCTGTTTTTT. This translates into CASSLFAGGATGELFF. The chain has TRBV27 and TRBJ2-2; 8 bases are a match to TRBD2. This CDR3 comprises 16 residues. Germline V gives CDR1 MNHEY, CDR2 SMNVEV (reference sequence). Trimming at V came to 1 base and at J to 4 bases, leaving 5 bases not matched to a gene.

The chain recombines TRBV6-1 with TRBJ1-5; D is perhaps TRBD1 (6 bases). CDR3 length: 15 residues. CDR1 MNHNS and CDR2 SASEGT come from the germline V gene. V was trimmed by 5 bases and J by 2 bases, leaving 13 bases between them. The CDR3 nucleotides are TGTGCCAGCAGTAGGCTCGGGGGGCGCAATCAGCCCCAGCATTTT. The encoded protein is CASSRLGGRNQPQHF.

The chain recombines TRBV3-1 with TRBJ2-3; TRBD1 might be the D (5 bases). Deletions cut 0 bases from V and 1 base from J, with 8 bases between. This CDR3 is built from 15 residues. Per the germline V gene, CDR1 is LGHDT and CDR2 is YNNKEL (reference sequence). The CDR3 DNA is TGTGCCAGCAGCCAAGAAGGGGCGGGCACAGATACGCAGTATTTT. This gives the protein CASSQEGAGTDTQYF.

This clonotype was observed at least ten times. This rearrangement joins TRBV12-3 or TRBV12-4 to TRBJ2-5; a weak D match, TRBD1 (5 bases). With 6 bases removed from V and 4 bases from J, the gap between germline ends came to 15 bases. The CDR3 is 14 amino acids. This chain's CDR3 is CASSWAGMGETQYF. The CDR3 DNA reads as TGTGCCAGCAGCTGGGCAGGGATGGGAGAGACCCAGTACTTC.

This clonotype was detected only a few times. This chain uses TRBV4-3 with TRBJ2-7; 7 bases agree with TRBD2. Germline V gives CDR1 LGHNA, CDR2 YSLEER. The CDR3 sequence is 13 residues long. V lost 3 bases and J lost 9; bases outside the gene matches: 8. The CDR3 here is CASSHGTSAVQYF. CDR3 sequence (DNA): TGCGCCAGCAGCCATGGCACTAGCGCGGTGCAGTACTTC.

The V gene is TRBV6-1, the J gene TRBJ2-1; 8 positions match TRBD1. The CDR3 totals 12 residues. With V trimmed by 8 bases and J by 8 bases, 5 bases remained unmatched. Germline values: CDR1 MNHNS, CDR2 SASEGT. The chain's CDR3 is CASGTGYDEQFF. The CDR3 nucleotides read TGTGCCAGCGGGACAGGTTACGATGAGCAGTTCTTC.

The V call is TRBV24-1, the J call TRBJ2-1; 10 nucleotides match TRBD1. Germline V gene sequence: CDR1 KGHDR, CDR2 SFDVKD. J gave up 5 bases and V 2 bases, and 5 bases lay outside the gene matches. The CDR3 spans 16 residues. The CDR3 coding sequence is TGTGCCACCAGTGATTCAACCGGGACAGGGGACAATGAGCAGTTCTTC. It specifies CATSDSTGTGDNEQFF.

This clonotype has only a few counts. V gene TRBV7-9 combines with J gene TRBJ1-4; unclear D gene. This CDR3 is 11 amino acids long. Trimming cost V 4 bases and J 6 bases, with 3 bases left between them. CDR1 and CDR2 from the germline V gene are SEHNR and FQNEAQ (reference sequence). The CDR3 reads CASSSYEKLFF. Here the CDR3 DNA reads TGTGCCAGCAGCTCGTATGAAAAACTGTTTTTT.

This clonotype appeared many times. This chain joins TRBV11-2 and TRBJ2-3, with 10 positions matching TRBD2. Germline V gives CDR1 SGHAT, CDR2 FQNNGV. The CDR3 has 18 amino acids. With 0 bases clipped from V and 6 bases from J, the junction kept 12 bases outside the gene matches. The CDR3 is CASSLEGLAGAVFDTQYF. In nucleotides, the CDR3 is TGTGCCAGCAGCTTAGAGGGTCTAGCGGGGGCCGTTTTTGATACGCAGTATTTT.

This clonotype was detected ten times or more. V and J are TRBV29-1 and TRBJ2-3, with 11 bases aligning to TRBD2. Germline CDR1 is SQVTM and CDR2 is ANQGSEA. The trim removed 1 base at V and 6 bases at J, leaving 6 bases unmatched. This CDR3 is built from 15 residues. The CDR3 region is CSVEGSSGRLDTQYF. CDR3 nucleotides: TGCAGCGTTGAAGGTTCTAGCGGGAGGTTGGATACGCAGTATTTT.

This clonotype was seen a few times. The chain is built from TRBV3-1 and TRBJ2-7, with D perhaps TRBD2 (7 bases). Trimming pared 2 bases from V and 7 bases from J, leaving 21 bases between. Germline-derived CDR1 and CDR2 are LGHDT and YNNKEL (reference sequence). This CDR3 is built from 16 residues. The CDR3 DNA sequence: TGTGCCAGCAGCCAAAACGGCGGGGGCCGATCTACGGAGCAGTACTTC. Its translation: CASSQNGGGRSTEQYF.

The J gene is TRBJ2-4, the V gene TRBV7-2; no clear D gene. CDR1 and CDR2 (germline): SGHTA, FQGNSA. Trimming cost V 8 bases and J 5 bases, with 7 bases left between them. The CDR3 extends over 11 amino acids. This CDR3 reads CASSGQNIQYF. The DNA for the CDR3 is TGTGCCAGCTCCGGCCAAAACATTCAGTACTTC.

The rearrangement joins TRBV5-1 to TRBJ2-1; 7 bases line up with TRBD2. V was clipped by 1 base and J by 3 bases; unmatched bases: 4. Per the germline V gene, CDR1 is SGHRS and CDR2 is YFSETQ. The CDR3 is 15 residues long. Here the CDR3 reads CASSLLLADYNEQFF. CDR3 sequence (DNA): TGCGCCAGCAGCTTGTTGCTAGCGGACTACAATGAGCAGTTCTTC.

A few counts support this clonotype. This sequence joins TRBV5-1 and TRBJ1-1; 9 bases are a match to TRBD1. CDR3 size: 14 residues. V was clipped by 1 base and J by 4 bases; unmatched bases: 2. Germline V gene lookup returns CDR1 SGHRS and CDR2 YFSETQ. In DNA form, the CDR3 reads TGCGCCAGCAGCTTGAGGACAGGGGCCACTGAAGCTTTCTTT. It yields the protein CASSLRTGATEAFF. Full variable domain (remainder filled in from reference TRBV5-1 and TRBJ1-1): KAGVTQTPRYLIKTRGQQVTLSCSPISGHRSVSWYQQTPGQGLQFLFEYFSETQRNKGNFPGRFSGRQFSNSRSEMNVSTLELGDSALYLCASSLRTGATEAFFGQGTRLTVV.

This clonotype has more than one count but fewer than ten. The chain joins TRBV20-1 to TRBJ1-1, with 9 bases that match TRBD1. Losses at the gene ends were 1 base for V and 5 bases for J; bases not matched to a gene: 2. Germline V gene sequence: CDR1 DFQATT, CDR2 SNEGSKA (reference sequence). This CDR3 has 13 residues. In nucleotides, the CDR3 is TGCAGTGCTAGAGGGACAGGGGTTACTGAAGCTTTCTTT. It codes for CSARGTGVTEAFF.